This TCR beta chain was observed in a study of T-cell memory formation after mild COVID-19. Study-level background: The two donors had largely donor-specific TCR clusters. General study findings and limits: Pre-infection memory already had some responding clones, implying cross-reactive memory joined. Contracting CD8+ clones were enriched in EMRA, CD4+ mainly in CM and EM.

Barcoded TCR alpha and TCR beta cDNA libraries with UMIs came from 5'RACE using constant-segment primers. TCRdb processed the 5' RACE reads anew with MiXCR; each CDR3 protein has one entry. The table includes about 240,000 distinct CDR3 sequences, around a tenth detected once. With respect to this clonotype: Its antigen remains unidentified.

The TCR sequence derives from a man between 18 and 29 years old who had mild COVID-19 (a few samples of this study predate the infection). Cell type and time point are not known. Input material: PBMCs or a T cell subset sorted from them (not recorded which).

CDR3 protein: CASSDWSPTDTQYF. As DNA, the CDR3 is TGTGCCAGCAGTGACTGGTCACCCACAGATACGCAGTATTTT. J is TRBJ2-3 and V is TRBV2; D is unresolved. The V gene's germline CDR1 is SNHLY and CDR2 FYNNEI. Trimming removed 3 bases from V and 2 bases from J, with 9 bases in between. CDR3 length: 14 residues.